These 11 T cell receptor beta chains originate from one sample sequenced in a study of ipilimumab plus nivolumab after autologous stem cell transplantation. This table comes from immunoSEQ multiplex PCR, and its TCRdb copy is limited to in-frame clones, with some not included. Among tens of thousands of clones, about 88% were seen once, and the ten largest hold roughly 1%. The material sequenced was PBMCs, taken in a trial of ipilimumab plus nivolumab as post-transplant consolidation. The receptors stem from a male donor with multiple myeloma.

The chain combines TRBV19 with TRBJ2-2; D is unclear. The germline CDR1 and CDR2 sequences are LNHDA and SQIVND (reference sequence). The CDR3 sequence is 15 residues long. The V end lost 4 bases, the J end lost 0 bases, and 9 bases lay between the germline ends. In DNA form, the CDR3 reads TGTGCCAGTAGTAGGACGGACGCGAACACCGGGGAGCTGTTTTTT. This translates into CASSRTDANTGELFF.

The chain has TRBV30 and TRBJ2-2; 7 bases agree with TRBD2. This CDR3 has 15 residues. V lost 4 bases and J lost 0; bases outside the gene matches: 5. The germline gives CDR1 GTSNPN, CDR2 SVGIG (reference sequence). As DNA, the CDR3 is TGTGCCTGGACCTTACTAGCGCCGAACACCGGGGAGCTGTTTTTT. Translated, it gives CAWTLLAPNTGELFF.

The chain links TRBV7-9 to TRBJ1-2, with TRBD1 matching over 10 bases. The ends lost 5 bases at V and 5 bases at J; junction bases unmatched: 2. The CDR3 length is 13 residues. Germline V gene data show CDR1 as SEHNR and CDR2 as FQNEAQ (reference sequence). CDR3 DNA sequence: TGTGCCAGCAGCCCGGGACAGGGGTATGGCTACACCTTC. Protein product: CASSPGQGYGYTF.

This chain links TRBV6-5 with TRBJ2-7, with D tentatively TRBD1 (6 bases). Per germline, CDR1 MNHEY and CDR2 SVGAGI. V gave up 6 bases and J gave up 3 bases, with 9 bases separating them. CDR3 length: 12 residues. CDR3 DNA: TGTGCCAGCAGACAGGGTAGCTACGAGCAGTACTTC. This encodes CASRQGSYEQYF.

This chain's CDR3 is CASSLLSAGLSYEQYF. As DNA, the CDR3 is TGTGCCAGCAGCTTGCTTTCGGCAGGGCTCTCCTACGAGCAGTACTTC. The V gene is TRBV5-6, the J gene TRBJ2-5; TRBD1 might be the D (5 bases). The DNA end is more similar to TRBJ2-7, so the J call may be wrong. There are 16 residues in the CDR3. Germline CDR1 is SGHDT and CDR2 is YYEEEE.

The CDR3 reads CASSYRQGSGEKLFF. Here the CDR3 DNA reads TGTGCCAGCAGCTACCGACAGGGTTCAGGTGAAAAACTGTTTTTT. The chain couples TRBV11-2 to TRBJ1-4, with 7 nucleotides matching TRBD1. Trimming at V came to 4 bases and at J to 7 bases, leaving 9 bases not matched to a gene. CDR3 length equals 15 residues. CDR1 and CDR2 (germline): SGHAT, FQNNGV.

The gene calls are TRBV5-4 and TRBJ2-7; 12 bases fit TRBD2. CDR1 and CDR2 (germline): SGHNT, YYREEE (reference sequence). The CDR3 sequence is 15 residues long. V lost 3 bases, J lost 3 bases, and 4 bases stayed unmatched. This CDR3 is CASSSRTSGIYEQYF. CDR3 sequence (DNA): TGTGCCAGCAGCTCCCGGACTAGCGGGATCTACGAGCAGTACTTC.

This clone was counted only a few times. The chain has TRBV10-3 and TRBJ1-2; D perhaps matches TRBD1 (6 bases). V was pared by 3 bases and J by 8 bases, with 7 bases between. CDR3 length equals 11 residues. Per the germline V gene, CDR1 is ENHRY and CDR2 is SYGVKD. The CDR3 sequence is CAISEGTGYTF. The CDR3 nucleotides are TGTGCCATCAGTGAAGGGACAGGCTACACCTTC.

The chain carries TRBV28 and TRBJ1-2; 9 nucleotides match TRBD1. CDR3 length: 15 residues. V shed 6 bases, J shed 2 bases, and the junction held 7 bases outside the gene matches. From germline, CDR1 is MDHEN and CDR2 SYDVKM. The CDR3 bases are TGTGCCAGCAGCTCCGCCGGACAGGGGAACTATGGCTACACCTTC. This gives the protein CASSSAGQGNYGYTF.

A single count supports this clone. This chain links TRBV5-1 with TRBJ2-7; D gene unclear. Trimming pared 2 bases from V and 0 bases from J, leaving 9 bases between. The V gene's germline CDR1 is SGHRS and CDR2 YFSETQ. This CDR3 region has 14 residues. The CDR3 DNA is TGCGCCAGCAGCTTAGACCCGAGCTCCTACGAGCAGTACTTC. Encoded protein: CASSLDPSSYEQYF.

The chain recombines TRBV10-3 with TRBJ2-2; D not resolved. The CDR3 has 12 amino acids. CDR1 is ENHRY and CDR2 is SYGVKD in the germline V gene. V shed 2 bases and J shed 2 bases, with 0 bases lying between them. CDR3 protein: CAISENTGELFF. CDR3 coding DNA: TGTGCCATCAGTGAGAACACCGGGGAGCTGTTTTTT.